This TCR beta chain is from a study of graft-versus-host responses after intestinal transplantation. Study overall: Recipients obtained multivisceral, liver-intestinal, or isolated intestinal transplants. Anti-thymocyte globulin served as induction for all recipients, who then took tacrolimus and steroids for three to four years.

The V end was cut by 6 bases, the J end by 5 bases, with 13 bases between. CDR1 SGHDN and CDR2 FVKESK come from the germline V gene. There are 13 residues in the CDR3. A single count supports this clone. Its matching antigen is unknown. The protocol was immunoSEQ multiplex PCR, while the TCRdb copy is restricted to in-frame clones and leaves out a portion. The sample comprises tens of thousands of clones, 94% of which are singletons, and 0.2% to 0.25% rests with the top ten. Study findings and constraints: Recipient marrow showed GvH clones, some seen first in ileum or blood.

The gene calls are TRBV14 and TRBJ2-5; possibly TRBD2 for D (5 bases). The source of this sequence is a human donor who was the organ donor for an intestinal transplant. The specimen was unstimulated CD4+ T cells sorted from spleen or lymph node cells, collected before transplant. The CDR3 nucleotides read TGTGCCAGCAGGCGGACGGGGAAGGAGACCCAGTACTTC. It codes for CASRRTGKETQYF.